The sequence of this T cell receptor (beta chain) was determined in a study of T cells expressing NK-cell markers (dated by TCRdb to about 2020). For the wider study: Seven or eight donors provided sorted CD3+CD56+NKG2C+, CD3+CD56+NKG2C- and CD3+CD56-NKG2C+ T-cell subsets, whose TCR beta-chain repertoires were profiled. All eight donors whose samples were sequenced were randomly selected healthy volunteers, three of them men and five women. Of the eight sequenced donors, seven were found to be HCMV-seropositive and one was found to be HCMV-seronegative. Libraries were sequenced as 2 x 150 bp reads on Illumina HiSeq 2000/2500, MiSeq or NextSeq.

The CDR3 runs 19 residues from the cysteine to the phenylalanine. The DNA is not on file. CDR1 and CDR2, looked up from the germline V gene (reference sequence), are SEHNR and FQNEAQ. HCMV-specific IgG was detected in serum with a commercial ELISA kit to determine HCMV serostatus. Peripheral blood mononuclear cells were isolated from blood by Ficoll density gradient centrifugation. Instrument used: Illumina HiSeq 2000. TCR beta cDNA libraries were made by 5'RACE template switching that added a universal primer site and unique molecular identifiers. Priming for cDNA synthesis came from the TCR beta constant segment, and two successive PCR amplification steps followed. Per the authors' processing: Reads were demultiplexed and grouped by UMI with MIGEC, and clonotypes were assembled and quantified with MiTCR. To exclude erroneous sequences, any TCR cDNA sequence not supported by at least two reads was discarded. The tcR package was used for downstream repertoire analysis, and clonotypes were matched between fractions using CDR3 nucleotide sequence together with V segment. VDJmatch was used to annotate antigen specificity against VDJdb, with one amino acid substitution in CDR3 permitted. After reprocessing by TCRdb, each CDR3 protein sequence is one entry, and no DNA is given. The V and J calls and clone size are TCRdb's, not the authors'. The table kept for this sample lists about 260,000 distinct CDR3 sequences. 0.39% of the sample belongs to the ten largest clones.

As regards this clonotype: Its antigen specificity is not known.

The full study reports these points: Those dominant clonotypes were again the most abundant among CD3+CD56-NKG2C+ cells in several donors, at about 28.3-65%. In roughly 6 donors, the dominant CD3+CD56+NKG2C+ clonotypes were among the top 10 CD8+ clonotypes and accounted for 1.0-7.0% of CD8+ T cells. It remained unclear whether the expanded NKG2C-expressing T cell clones were specific for HCMV antigens.

Specimen: blood T cells: a sorted CD56 or NKG2C T cell subset, CD4+ or CD8+ T cells, or bulk PBMC T cells (not recorded which). The clonotype comes from a young man in good health. Donor details come from another sample of the same person, matched by shared clones. The rearrangement combines TRBV7-9 with TRBJ2-1; absent DNA, TCRdb's TRBD2 call cannot be checked. The CDR3 corresponds to CASSPPWVSGRLSYNEQFF.